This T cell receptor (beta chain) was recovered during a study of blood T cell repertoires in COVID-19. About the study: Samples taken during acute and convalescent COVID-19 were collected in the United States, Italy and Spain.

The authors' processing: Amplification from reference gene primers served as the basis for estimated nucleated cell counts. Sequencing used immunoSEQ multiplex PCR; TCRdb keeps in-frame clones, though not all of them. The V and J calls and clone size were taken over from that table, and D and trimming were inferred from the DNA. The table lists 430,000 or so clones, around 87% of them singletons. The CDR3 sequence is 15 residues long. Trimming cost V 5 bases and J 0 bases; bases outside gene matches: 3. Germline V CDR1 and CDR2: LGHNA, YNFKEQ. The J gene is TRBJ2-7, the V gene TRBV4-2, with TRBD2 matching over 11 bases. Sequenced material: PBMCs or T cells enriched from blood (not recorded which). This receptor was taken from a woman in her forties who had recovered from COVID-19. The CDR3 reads CASSITSGSSYEQYF. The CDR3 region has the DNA TGTGCCAGCAGCATCACTAGCGGGAGCTCCTACGAGCAGTACTTC.